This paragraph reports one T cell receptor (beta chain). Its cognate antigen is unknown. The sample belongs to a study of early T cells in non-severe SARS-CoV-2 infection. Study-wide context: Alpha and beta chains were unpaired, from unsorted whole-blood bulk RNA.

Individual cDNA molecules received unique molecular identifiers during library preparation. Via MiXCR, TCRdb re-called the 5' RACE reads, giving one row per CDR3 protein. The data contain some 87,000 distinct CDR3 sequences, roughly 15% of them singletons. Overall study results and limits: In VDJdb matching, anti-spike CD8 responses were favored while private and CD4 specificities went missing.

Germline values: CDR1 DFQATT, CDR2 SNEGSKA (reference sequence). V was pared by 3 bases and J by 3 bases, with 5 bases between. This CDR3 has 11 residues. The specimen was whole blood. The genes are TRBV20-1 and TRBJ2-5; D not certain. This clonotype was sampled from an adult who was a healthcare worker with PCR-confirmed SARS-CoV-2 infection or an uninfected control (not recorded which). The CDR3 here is CSARPEETQYF. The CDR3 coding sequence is TGCAGTGCTAGGCCGGAAGAGACCCAGTACTTC.